This T cell receptor beta chain was profiled in a study of early T cells in non-severe SARS-CoV-2 infection. Study in general: Sequencing was performed on bulk RNA from unsorted whole blood, leaving chains unpaired.

This clonotype has ten or more counts. Tagging with unique molecular identifiers was applied to individual cDNA molecules. TCRdb redid the calling of the 5' RACE reads with MiXCR, one entry per CDR3 protein. The data contain about 41,000 distinct CDR3 sequences, approximately 11% of them seen just once; the ten biggest clones take up roughly 9.7%. CDR3 size: 14 residues. Germline V CDR1 and CDR2: MNHEY, SVGAGI. The V gene lost 8 bases and the J gene lost 0 bases, with 14 bases spanning the gap. Input material: whole blood. The chain has TRBV6-5 and TRBJ2-7; weak D call: TRBD2 (5 bases). This receptor was identified in an adult who was a healthcare worker with PCR-confirmed SARS-CoV-2 infection or an uninfected control (not recorded which). CDR3: CASRGPRSSYEQYF. CDR3 DNA sequence: TGTGCCAGCCGGGGTCCCAGAAGCTCCTACGAGCAGTACTTC.